Shown below are 9 T cell receptor beta chains from a single sample sequenced in a study of blood T cell repertoires in COVID-19. TCRdb's table, derived via immunoSEQ multiplex PCR, lists solely in-frame clones and lacks some. The sample has approximately 100,000 clones, approximately 81% seen once. The sample comprised peripheral blood. The receptor source for this set is a man aged 55 to 69 with acute or convalescent COVID-19.

As concerns this clone: Other DNA variants within this sample encode the same CDR3. The rearrangement joins TRBV12-3 or TRBV12-4 to TRBJ1-1, with D possibly TRBD1 on 5 matching bases. Trimming pared 3 bases from V and 2 bases from J, leaving 7 bases between. The CDR3 consists of 13 residues. CDR3 in DNA: TGTGCCAGCAGTTTCGGGGGTAACACTGAAGCTTTCTTT. This encodes CASSFGGNTEAFF.

The rearrangement links TRBV13 to TRBJ2-7; tentatively, D is TRBD2 (6 bases). CDR1 is PRHDT, CDR2 FYEKMQ, per germline (reference sequence). The CDR3 totals 14 residues. Trimming left V 8 bases short and J 0 bases short, with 14 bases between. CDR3 sequence (DNA): TGTGCCAGCTCCTTCGGAGGGAGCTCCTACGAGCAGTACTTC. Its protein product is CASSFGGSSYEQYF. The full variable domain, with the rest looked up from reference TRBV13 and TRBJ2-7, is AAGVIQSPRHLIKEKRETATLKCYPIPRHDTVYWYQQGPGQDPQFLISFYEKMQSDKGSIPDRFSAQQFSDYHSELNMSSLELGDSALYFCASSFGGSSYEQYFGPGTRLTVT.

The chain uses TRBV30 and TRBJ2-3; possibly TRBD1 for D (6 bases). This CDR3 spans 14 amino acids. The germline CDR1 and CDR2 sequences are GTSNPN and SVGIG (reference sequence). V was cut by 0 bases and J by 6 bases, with 13 bases left in between. In DNA form, the CDR3 reads TGTGCCTGGAGTGTACGAGGGGGAACTGATACGCAGTATTTT. It yields the protein CAWSVRGGTDTQYF.

This chain connects TRBV28 to TRBJ1-5, with D perhaps TRBD1 (6 bases). V was pared by 3 bases and J by 7 bases, with 19 bases between. The CDR3 consists of 16 residues. Germline V gene lookup returns CDR1 MDHEN and CDR2 SYDVKM. The CDR3 sequence: CASSFFGAGVMQPQHF. In DNA, the CDR3 is TGTGCCAGCAGTTTTTTCGGGGCAGGGGTCATGCAGCCCCAGCATTTT.

This clone was picked up one time. V usage is TRBV4-3 and J usage is TRBJ2-1, with D maybe TRBD1 (6 bases). The CDR3 has 18 residues. V gave up 0 bases and J gave up 3 bases, with 18 bases separating them. Germline CDR1 and CDR2: LGHNA and YSLEER. CDR3: CASSQEKESGASYNEQFF. CDR3 DNA sequence: TGCGCCAGCAGCCAAGAAAAGGAGTCAGGGGCAAGCTACAATGAGCAGTTCTTC.

The chain couples TRBV4-1 to TRBJ1-5; D perhaps matches TRBD1 (5 bases). Trimming cost V 0 bases and J 1 base, with 10 bases left between them. The V gene's germline CDR1 is MGHRA and CDR2 YSYEKL. The CDR3 runs to 16 residues. The CDR3 reads CASSQDWGVSNQPQHF. In DNA, the CDR3 is TGCGCCAGCAGCCAAGATTGGGGCGTGAGCAATCAGCCCCAGCATTTT.

The rearrangement uses TRBV3-1 (or the pseudogene TRBV3-2) and TRBJ2-5; TRBD2 agrees at 15 bases. The CDR3 consists of 18 residues. The germline gives CDR1 LGHDT, CDR2 YNNKEL (reference sequence). Trimming took 0 bases from V and 4 from J; bases not matched to a gene: 6. CDR3 sequence (DNA): TGTGCCAGCAGCCAAGATTGGGGACTAGCGGGAGGCGGAGAGACCCAGTACTTC. It is translated as CASSQDWGLAGGGETQYF.

V is TRBV9 and J is TRBJ2-1, with 9 bases that match TRBD2. The CDR3 spans 16 residues. The junction had 5 bases not matched to a gene; V was cut back by 2 bases and J by 2 bases. In germline, CDR1 is SGDLS, CDR2 YYNGEE. CDR3: CASSVSGSAAYNEQFF. CDR3 DNA: TGTGCCAGCAGCGTTAGCGGGAGTGCCGCCTACAATGAGCAGTTCTTC.

The CDR3 sequence is CASSAGVAYEQYF. The DNA of the CDR3 is TGTGCCAGTAGCGCAGGGGTAGCCTACGAGCAGTACTTC. The V gene is TRBV19, the J gene TRBJ2-7; possible D gene TRBD1, 6 bases. Between the trimmed V and J ends, which lost 6 bases and 2 bases, there was a span of 11 bases. CDR1 LNHDA and CDR2 SQIVND come from the germline V gene (reference sequence). This CDR3 contains 13 residues.